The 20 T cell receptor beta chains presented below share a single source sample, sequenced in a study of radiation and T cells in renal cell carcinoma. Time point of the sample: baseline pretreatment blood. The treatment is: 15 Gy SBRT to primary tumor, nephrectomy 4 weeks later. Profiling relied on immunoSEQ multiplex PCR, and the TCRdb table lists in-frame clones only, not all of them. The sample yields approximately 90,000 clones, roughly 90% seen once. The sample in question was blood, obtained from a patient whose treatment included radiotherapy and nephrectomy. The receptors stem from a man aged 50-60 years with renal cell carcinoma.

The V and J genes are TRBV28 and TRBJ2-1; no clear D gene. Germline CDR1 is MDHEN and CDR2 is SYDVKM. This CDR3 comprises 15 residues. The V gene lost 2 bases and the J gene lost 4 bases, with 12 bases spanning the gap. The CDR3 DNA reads TGTGCCAGCAGTTTAACTGGCCTCCAATACAATGAGCAGTTCTTC. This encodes CASSLTGLQYNEQFF.

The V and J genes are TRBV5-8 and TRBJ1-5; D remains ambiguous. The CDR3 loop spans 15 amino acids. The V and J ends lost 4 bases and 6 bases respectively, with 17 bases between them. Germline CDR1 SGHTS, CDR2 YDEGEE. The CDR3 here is CASSDQVPGSQPQHF. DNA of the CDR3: TGTGCCAGCAGCGACCAGGTCCCGGGCTCTCAGCCCCAGCATTTT.

The CDR3 DNA sequence: TGTGCCAGCACGCCGGGACAGTTGTGGAACACCATATATTTT. Its protein is CASTPGQLWNTIYF. The chain is built from TRBV28 and TRBJ1-3; 7 bases line up with TRBD1. With 7 bases clipped from V and 7 bases from J, the junction kept 10 bases outside the gene matches. Germline loops: CDR1 MDHEN, CDR2 SYDVKM. The CDR3 contains 14 residues.

The CDR3 region is CASSGRGGTSGGNEQFF. For the CDR3, the DNA is TGTGCCAGCAGCGGGAGAGGAGGGACTAGCGGGGGAAATGAGCAGTTCTTC. V is TRBV9 and J is TRBJ2-1; 14 nucleotides align to TRBD2. The CDR3 spans 17 residues. CDR1 is SGDLS, CDR2 YYNGEE, per germline. After removal of 3 bases from V and 7 bases from J, the junction contained 9 bases not matched to a gene.

This CDR3 is CSVFRTEPYEQYF. For the CDR3, the DNA is TGCAGCGTGTTCCGGACAGAGCCCTACGAGCAGTACTTC. The chain carries TRBV29-1 and TRBJ2-7, with D maybe TRBD1 (6 bases). CDR1 is SQVTM, CDR2 ANQGSEA, per germline. V lost 6 bases and J lost 2, with 14 bases in between. The CDR3 consists of 13 residues.

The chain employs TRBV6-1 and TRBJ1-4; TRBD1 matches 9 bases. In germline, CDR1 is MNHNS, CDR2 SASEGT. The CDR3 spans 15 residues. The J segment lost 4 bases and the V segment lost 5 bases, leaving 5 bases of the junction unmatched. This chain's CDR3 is CASSWAGQGNEKLFF. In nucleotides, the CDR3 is TGTGCCAGCAGTTGGGCGGGACAGGGTAATGAAAAACTGTTTTTT.

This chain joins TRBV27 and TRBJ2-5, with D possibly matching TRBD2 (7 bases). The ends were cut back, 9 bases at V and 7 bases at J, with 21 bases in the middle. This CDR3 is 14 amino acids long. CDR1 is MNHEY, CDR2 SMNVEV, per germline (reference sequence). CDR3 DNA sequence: TGTGCCAGTCGCGGGGGCAGGGTGAAATGGACCCAGTACTTC. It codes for CASRGGRVKWTQYF.

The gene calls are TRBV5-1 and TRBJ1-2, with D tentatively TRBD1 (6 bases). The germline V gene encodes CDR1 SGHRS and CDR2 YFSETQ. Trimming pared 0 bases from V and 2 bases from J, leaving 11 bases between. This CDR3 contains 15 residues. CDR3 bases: TGCGCCAGCAGCTTGGGGAGTACAGGGAACTATGGCTACACCTTC. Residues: CASSLGSTGNYGYTF. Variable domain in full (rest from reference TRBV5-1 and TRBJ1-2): KAGVTQTPRYLIKTRGQQVTLSCSPISGHRSVSWYQQTPGQGLQFLFEYFSETQRNKGNFPGRFSGRQFSNSRSEMNVSTLELGDSALYLCASSLGSTGNYGYTFGSGTRLTVV.

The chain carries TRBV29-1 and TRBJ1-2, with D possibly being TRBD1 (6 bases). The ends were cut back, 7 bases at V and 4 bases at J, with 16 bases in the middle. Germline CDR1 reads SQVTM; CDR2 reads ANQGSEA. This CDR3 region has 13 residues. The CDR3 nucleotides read TGCAGCGCTGGAAGGGGGGGCCCCTATGGCTACACCTTC. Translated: CSAGRGGPYGYTF.

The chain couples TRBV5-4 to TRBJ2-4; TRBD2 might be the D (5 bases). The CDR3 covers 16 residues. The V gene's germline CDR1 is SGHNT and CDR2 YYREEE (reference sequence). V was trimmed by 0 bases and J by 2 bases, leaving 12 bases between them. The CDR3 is CASSLASGEPKNIQYF. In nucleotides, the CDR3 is TGTGCCAGCAGCTTGGCCTCTGGGGAGCCCAAAAACATTCAGTACTTC.

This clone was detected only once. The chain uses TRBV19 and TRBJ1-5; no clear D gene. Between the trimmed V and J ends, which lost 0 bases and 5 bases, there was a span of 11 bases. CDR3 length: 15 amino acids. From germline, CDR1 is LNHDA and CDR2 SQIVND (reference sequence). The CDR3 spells CASSIDLGYDQPQHF. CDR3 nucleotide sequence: TGTGCCAGTAGTATAGATCTGGGGTATGATCAGCCCCAGCATTTT.

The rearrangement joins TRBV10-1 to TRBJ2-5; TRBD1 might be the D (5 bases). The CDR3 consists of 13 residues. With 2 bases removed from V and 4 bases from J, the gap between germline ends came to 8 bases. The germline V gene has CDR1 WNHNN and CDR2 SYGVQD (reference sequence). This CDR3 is CASSEQGSETQYF. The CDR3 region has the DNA TGCGCCAGCAGTGAGCAGGGCTCAGAGACCCAGTACTTC.

The CDR3 is CASSFGAPGSEAFF. In DNA, the CDR3 is TGTGCCAGCAGCTTTGGAGCCCCGGGATCAGAAGCTTTCTTT. The V and J genes are TRBV7-3 and TRBJ1-1; no clear D gene. The CDR3 sequence is 14 residues long. V gave up 3 bases and J gave up 8 bases, with 16 bases separating them. Germline V gene sequence: CDR1 SGHTA, CDR2 FQGTGA. The complete variable domain, with remaining parts taken from reference TRBV7-3 and TRBJ1-1, reads GAGVSQTPSNKVTEKGKYVELRCDPISGHTALYWYRQSLGQGPEFLIYFQGTGAADDSGLPNDRFFAVRPEGSVSTLKIQRTERGDSAVYLCASSFGAPGSEAFFGQGTRLTVV.

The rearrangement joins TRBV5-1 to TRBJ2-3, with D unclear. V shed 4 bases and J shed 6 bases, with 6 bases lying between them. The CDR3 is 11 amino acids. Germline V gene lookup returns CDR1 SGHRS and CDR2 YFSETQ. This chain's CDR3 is CASSGADTQYF. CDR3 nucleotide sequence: TGCGCCAGCAGCGGTGCGGATACGCAGTATTTT.

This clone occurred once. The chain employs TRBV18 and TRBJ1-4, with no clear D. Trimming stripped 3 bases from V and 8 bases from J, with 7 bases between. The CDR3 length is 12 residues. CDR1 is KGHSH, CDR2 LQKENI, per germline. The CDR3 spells CASSPGREKLFF. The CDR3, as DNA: TGTGCCAGCTCACCCGGGCGGGAAAAACTGTTTTTT.

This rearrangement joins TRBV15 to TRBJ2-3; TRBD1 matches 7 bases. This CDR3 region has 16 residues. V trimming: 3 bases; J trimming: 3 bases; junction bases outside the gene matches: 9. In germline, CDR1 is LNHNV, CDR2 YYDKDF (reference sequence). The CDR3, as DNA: TGTGCCACCAGCAGGTCGGGACAGATATTAACAGATACGCAGTATTTT. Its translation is CATSRSGQILTDTQYF. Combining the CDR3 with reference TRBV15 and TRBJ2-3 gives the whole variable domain DAMVIQNPRYQVTQFGKPVTLSCSQTLNHNVMYWYQQKSSQAPKLLFHYYDKDFNNEADTPDNFQSRRPNTSFCFLDIRSPGLGDTAMYLCATSRSGQILTDTQYFGPGTRLTVL.

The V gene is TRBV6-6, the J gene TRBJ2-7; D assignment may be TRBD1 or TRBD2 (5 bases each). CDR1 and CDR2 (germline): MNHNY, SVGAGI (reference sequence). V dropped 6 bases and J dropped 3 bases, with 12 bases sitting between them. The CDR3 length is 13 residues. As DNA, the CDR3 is TGTGCCAGCAGGTCCGGGACGGTCTACGAGCAGTACTTC. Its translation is CASRSGTVYEQYF.

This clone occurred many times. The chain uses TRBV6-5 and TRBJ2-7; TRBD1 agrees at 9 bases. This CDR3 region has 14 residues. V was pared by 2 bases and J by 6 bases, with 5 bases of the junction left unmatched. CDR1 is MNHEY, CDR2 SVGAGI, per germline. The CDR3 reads CASSYTGTGSEQYF. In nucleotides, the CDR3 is TGTGCCAGCAGTTACACCGGGACAGGGTCCGAGCAGTACTTC.

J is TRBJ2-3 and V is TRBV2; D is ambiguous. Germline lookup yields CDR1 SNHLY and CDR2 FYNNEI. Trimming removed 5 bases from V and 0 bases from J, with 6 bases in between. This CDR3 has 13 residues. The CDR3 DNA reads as TGTGCCAGCAGTACAACTAGCACAGATACGCAGTATTTT. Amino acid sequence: CASSTTSTDTQYF.

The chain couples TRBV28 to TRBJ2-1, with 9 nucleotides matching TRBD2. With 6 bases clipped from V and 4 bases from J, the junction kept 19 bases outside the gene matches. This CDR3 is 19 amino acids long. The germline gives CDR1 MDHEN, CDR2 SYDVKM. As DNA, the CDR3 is TGTGCCAGCAGCTCCGAAGGCTCCACCAGCGGGAGGACTTACAATGAGCAGTTCTTC. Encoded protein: CASSSEGSTSGRTYNEQFF.